The clone carrying this T cell receptor (beta chain) was detected only once. The CDR3 has 15 amino acids. Looked up from germline, CDR1 is LNHDA and CDR2 is SQIVND (reference sequence). Trimming pared 5 bases from V and 2 bases from J, leaving 13 bases between. This sample stems from a study of memory CD4+ T cells and cytomegalovirus serostatus. Clones were read by immunoSEQ multiplex PCR, and TCRdb kept only the in-frame ones, dropping some. Seen here are 50,000 to 55,000 clones, roughly three quarters observed once, and the top ten hold around 0.83%. Single viable CD3+CD4+CD8-CD45RO+ cells were sorted as the memory CD4+ T cells.

The source of this sequence is an adult in good health and CMV-seronegative. Sequencing was performed on memory CD4+ T cells from blood. V usage is TRBV19 and J usage is TRBJ1-5; D gene uncertain. As DNA, the CDR3 is TGTGCCAGTAGTGTGCTCCGGGAGGGCAATCAGCCCCAGCATTTT. Its protein is CASSVLREGNQPQHF.